This T cell receptor beta chain was identified during a study of graft-versus-host responses after intestinal transplantation (dated by TCRdb to the early 2020s). In terms of the full investigation: The transplants that recipients got were multivisceral, liver-intestinal, or isolated intestinal. Anti-thymocyte globulin induction was given to all recipients, followed by maintenance tacrolimus and steroids for approximately three years. After intestinal transplantation, graft-versus-host and host-versus-graft alloreactive T cell clones were followed in the graft, circulation and bone marrow using bulk TCR-beta CDR3 sequencing. Alloreactive clones were identified by sequencing pre-transplant mixed lymphocyte reaction products and comparing these products with unstimulated pre-transplant donor and recipient T cells. The cohort enrolled 24 intestinal transplant recipients including one retransplant, and a few patients lacking pretransplant specimens were excluded. Donor T cell macrochimerism was defined as a peak of at least 4% donor T cells among recipient peripheral blood mononuclear cells. Rather than being sequenced by the commercial service, samples from a few later patients were sequenced in-house on an Illumina MiSeq and processed with MiXCR. Paper-wide results and their limitations: GvH clones turned up in recipient bone marrow, with some appearing earlier in ileal mucosa or blood, a pattern consistent with an intestinal mucosal origin. Peak levels of circulating GvH clones were associated with declines in HvG clones early after transplant. In patients with donor T cell macrochimerism, the allografts had high GvH to HvG T cell clonal ratios. Conclusions were limited by the relatively low number and heterogeneity of intestinal transplant patients.

This specimen's time point label, interpreted: cells obtained before transplantation from donor or recipient. CD3+CD4+ and CD3+CD8+ populations were FACS-sorted from unstimulated pre-transplant donor and recipient cells taken from spleen or lymph nodes. CDR3 length: 17 amino acids, cysteine to phenylalanine. Only the CDR3 DNA stays, 51 bases, in frame from base 1. For CDR1 and CDR2, the germline V gene (reference sequence) lists MNHEY and SMNVEV. The germline V and J ends show losses of 5 bases and 4 bases respectively, and no gene match explains 7 bases of the junction. Concerning this clone itself: This clone's antigen is unknown. No much larger clone is present one base from it, and per-base qualities are unavailable.

Preparation of the library involved the immunoSEQ multiplex PCR assay. For most patients, genomic DNA was isolated with the Qiagen DNeasy Blood and Tissue Kit and shipped frozen to Adaptive Biotechnologies for TCR sequencing. Adaptive Biotechnologies carried out high-throughput TCR-beta CDR3 sequencing of genomic DNA for most patients. In the authors' own workflow: TCR sequencing data were retrieved from Adaptive's ImmunoSEQ software for about 17 patients, whereas three other patients were processed with MiXCR and VDJtools. CD4 versus CD8 sorting errors were corrected by removing sequences found in both subsets at a frequency ratio below 5:1. CDR3 nucleotide sequences shared by donor and recipient were removed because the origin of these sequences could not be assigned. Alloreactive clones required at least 2-fold expansion over unstimulated cells and minimum CFSE-low frequency of 0.002% (template counts) or 0.001% (read counts). Clones were considered mappable if detected in sequenced pre-transplant spleen, lymph node, or MLR CFSE-low populations of the donor or recipient. Cumulative frequency of alloreactive clones was calculated as a percentage of all sequences weighted by copy number. The table was pulled from immuneACCESS by TCRdb, which kept in-frame rearrangements only. Such tables lose some clones; where checked, under half of the loss comes from unresolved V genes, and the rest has no known cause. Clone size and the V and J calls come from that table; the DNA yielded D and trimming. The sample table holds 84,000 or so clones, of which around 90% were seen once. The ten top clones hold about 8% of the sample.

Specimen: unstimulated CD8+ T cells sorted from spleen or lymph node cells, collected before transplant. The receptor chain draws on TRBV27 and TRBJ2-1; 14 bases in between match TRBD2. This receptor was taken from a human donor who was the organ donor for an intestinal transplant. The CDR3 is CASSLGTSGGFYNEQFF. The DNA reads TGTGCCAGCAGTCTCGGGACTAGCGGGGGATTTTACAATGAGCAGTTCTTC.